A single T cell receptor beta chain is shown here with its context. Its specificity is not known. TCRdb independently ran MiXCR on the 5' RACE reads; one entry per CDR3 protein. The table lists over 400,000 distinct CDR3 sequences, 20% to 25% of them singletons, with about an eighth in the top ten. This specimen comes from a study of T-cell memory formation after mild COVID-19. The CDR3 length is 13 residues. V was shortened by 6 bases and J by 3 bases, with 14 bases between the two germline ends. Looked up from germline, CDR1 is DFQATT and CDR2 is SNEGSKA (reference sequence). Study-wide findings and caveats: Some clones that responded were present in memory (sampled pre-infection), which suggests cross-reactive memory joined.

The sequence was collected from an adult woman who had mild COVID-19 (a few samples of this study predate the infection). Cell type and time point are not known. The sequencing sample was made of PBMCs or a T cell subset sorted from them (not recorded which). The V and J genes are TRBV20-1 and TRBJ1-1, with a weak D call TRBD1 (6 bases). In DNA form, the CDR3 reads TGCAGTGCAGGGGGGCGCTTGGACACTGAAGCTTTCTTT. This encodes CSAGGRLDTEAFF.